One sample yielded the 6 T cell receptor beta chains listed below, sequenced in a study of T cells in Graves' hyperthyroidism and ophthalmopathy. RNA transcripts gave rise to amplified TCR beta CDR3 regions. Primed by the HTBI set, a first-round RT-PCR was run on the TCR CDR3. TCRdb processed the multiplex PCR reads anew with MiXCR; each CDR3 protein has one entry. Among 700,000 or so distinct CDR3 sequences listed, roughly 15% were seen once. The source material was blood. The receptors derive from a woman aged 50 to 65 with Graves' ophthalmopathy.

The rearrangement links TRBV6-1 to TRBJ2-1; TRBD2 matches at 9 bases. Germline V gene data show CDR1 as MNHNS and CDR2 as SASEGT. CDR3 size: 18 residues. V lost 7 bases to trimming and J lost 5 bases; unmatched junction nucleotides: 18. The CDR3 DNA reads TGTGCCAGCATAGCCCTACCCATATTAGCGGGAGAACACAATGAGCAGTTCTTC. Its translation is CASIALPILAGEHNEQFF.

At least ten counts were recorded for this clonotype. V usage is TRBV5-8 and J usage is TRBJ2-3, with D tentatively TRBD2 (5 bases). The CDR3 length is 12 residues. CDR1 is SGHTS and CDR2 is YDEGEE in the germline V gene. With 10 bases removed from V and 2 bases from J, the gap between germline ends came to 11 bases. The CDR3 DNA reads TGTGCCGGCGCACTAGACACAGATACGCAGTATTTT. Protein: CAGALDTDTQYF.

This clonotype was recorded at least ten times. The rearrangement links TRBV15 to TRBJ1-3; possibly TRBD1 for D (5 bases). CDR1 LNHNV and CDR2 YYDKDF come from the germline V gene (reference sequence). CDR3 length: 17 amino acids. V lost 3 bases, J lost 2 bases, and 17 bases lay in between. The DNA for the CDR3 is TGTGCCACCAGCAGGCAGTCCGGGGCCATGGCTGGAAACACCATATATTTT. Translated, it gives CATSRQSGAMAGNTIYF.

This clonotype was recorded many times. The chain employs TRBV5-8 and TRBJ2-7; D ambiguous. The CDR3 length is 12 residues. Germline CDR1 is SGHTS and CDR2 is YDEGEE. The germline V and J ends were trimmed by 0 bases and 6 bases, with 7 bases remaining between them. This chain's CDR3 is CASSLEGSEQYF. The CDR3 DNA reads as TGTGCCAGCAGCTTGGAGGGATCCGAGCAGTACTTC.

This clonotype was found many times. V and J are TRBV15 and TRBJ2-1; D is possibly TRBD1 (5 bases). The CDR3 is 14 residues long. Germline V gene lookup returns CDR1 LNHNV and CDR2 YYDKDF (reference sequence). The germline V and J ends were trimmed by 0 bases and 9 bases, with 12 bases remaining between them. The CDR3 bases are TGTGCCACCAGCAGAGAGACTCAGGGTCTTGAGCAGTTCTTC. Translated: CATSRETQGLEQFF.

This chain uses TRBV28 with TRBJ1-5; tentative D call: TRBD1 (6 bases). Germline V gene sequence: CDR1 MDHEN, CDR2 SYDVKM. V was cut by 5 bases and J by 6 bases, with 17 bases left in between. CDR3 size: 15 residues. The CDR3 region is CASSVSGQGIQPQHF. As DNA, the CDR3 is TGTGCCAGCAGTGTTAGTGGGCAGGGGATTCAGCCCCAGCATTTT.